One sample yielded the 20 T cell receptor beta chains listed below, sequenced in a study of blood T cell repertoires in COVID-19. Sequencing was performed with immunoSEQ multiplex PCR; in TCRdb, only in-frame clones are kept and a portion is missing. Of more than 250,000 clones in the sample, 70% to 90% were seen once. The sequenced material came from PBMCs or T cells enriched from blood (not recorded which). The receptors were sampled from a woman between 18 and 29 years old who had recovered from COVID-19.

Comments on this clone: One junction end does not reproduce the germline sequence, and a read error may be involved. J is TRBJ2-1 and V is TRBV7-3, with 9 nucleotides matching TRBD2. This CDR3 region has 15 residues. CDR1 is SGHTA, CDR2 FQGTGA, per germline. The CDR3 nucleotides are TGTGCCAGCAGCCTAACTAGCGGGCCTTACAATGAGCAGTTCTTC. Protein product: CASSLTSGPYNEQFF.

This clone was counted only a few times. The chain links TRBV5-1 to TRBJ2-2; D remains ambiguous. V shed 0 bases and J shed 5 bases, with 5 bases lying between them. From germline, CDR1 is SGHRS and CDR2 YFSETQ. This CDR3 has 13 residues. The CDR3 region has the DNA TGCGCCAGCAGCTTGGTCTTAACCGGGGAGCTGTTTTTT. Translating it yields CASSLVLTGELFF.

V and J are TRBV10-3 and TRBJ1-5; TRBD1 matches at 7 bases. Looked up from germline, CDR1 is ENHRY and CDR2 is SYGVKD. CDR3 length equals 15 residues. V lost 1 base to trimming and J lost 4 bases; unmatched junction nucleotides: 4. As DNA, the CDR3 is TGTGCCATCAGTGAGTTGACAGGGAGGAATCAGCCCCAGCATTTT. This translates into CAISELTGRNQPQHF.

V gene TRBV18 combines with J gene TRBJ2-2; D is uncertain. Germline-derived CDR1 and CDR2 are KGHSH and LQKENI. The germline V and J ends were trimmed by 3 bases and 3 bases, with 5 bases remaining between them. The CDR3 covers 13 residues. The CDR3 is CASSPYDTGELFF. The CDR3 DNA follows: TGTGCCAGCTCACCCTACGACACCGGGGAGCTGTTTTTT.

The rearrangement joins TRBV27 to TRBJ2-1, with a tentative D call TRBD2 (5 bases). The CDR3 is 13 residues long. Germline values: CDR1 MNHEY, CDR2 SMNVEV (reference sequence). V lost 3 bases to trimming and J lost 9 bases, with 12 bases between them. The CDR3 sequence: CASSFRTGTEQFF. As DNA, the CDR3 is TGTGCCAGCAGTTTTCGGACTGGCACTGAGCAGTTCTTC.

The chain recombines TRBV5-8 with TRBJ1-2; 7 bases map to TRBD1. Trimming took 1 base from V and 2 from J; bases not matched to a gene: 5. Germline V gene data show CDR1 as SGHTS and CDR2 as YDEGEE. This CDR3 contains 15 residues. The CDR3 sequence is CASSLLWGQNYGYTF. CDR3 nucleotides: TGTGCCAGCAGCTTGCTTTGGGGACAGAACTATGGCTACACCTTC.

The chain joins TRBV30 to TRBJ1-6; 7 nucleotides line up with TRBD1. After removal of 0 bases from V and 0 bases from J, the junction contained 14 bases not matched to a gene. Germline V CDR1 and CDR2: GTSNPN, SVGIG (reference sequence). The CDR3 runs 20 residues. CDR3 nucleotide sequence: TGTGCCTGGAGTGTAGCAGGGGGTACTCAAAGGAGCTCCTATAATTCACCCCTCCACTTT. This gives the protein CAWSVAGGTQRSSYNSPLHF.

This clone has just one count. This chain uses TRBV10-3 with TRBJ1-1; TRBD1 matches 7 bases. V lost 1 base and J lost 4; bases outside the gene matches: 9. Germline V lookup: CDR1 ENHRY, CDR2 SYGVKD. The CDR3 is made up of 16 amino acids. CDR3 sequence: CAISEFLTGPRTEAFF. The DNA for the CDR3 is TGTGCCATCAGTGAGTTCCTGACAGGGCCCCGCACTGAAGCTTTCTTT.

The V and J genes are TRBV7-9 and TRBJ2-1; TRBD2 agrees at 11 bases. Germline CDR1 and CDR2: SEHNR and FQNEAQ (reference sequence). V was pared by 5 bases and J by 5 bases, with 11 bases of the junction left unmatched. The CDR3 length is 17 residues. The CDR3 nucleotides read TGTGCCAGCAGCCCCCGGACTAGCGGGTTGACTCACAATGAGCAGTTCTTC. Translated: CASSPRTSGLTHNEQFF. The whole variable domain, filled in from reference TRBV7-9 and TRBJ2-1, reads DTGVSQNPRHKITKRGQNVTFRCDPISEHNRLYWYRQTLGQGPEFLTYFQNEAQLEKSRLLSDRFSAERPKGSFSTLEIQRTEQGDSAMYLCASSPRTSGLTHNEQFFGPGTRLTVL.

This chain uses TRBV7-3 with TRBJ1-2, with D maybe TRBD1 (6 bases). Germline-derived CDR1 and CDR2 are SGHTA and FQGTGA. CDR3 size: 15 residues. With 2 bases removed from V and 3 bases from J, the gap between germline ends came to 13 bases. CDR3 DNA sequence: TGTGCCAGCAGCTTATTTGGGGGCCTGGACTATGGCTACACCTTC. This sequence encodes CASSLFGGLDYGYTF.

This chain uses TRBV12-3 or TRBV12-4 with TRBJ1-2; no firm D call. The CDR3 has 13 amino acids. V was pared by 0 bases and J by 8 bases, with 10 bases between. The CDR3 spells CASSLALGVGYTF. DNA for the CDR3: TGTGCCAGCAGTTTAGCCCTTGGAGTAGGCTACACCTTC.

Here the CDR3 DNA reads TGTGCCAGCAGCGTCGACAGATATAATTCACCCCTCCACTTT. It codes for CASSVDRYNSPLHF. The rearrangement joins TRBV6-5 to TRBJ1-6, with a possible D match to TRBD1 (5 bases). CDR3 length equals 14 residues. Germline lookup yields CDR1 MNHEY and CDR2 SVGAGI. V was pared by 6 bases and J by 4 bases, with 10 bases between.

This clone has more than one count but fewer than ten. CDR3 loop: CASETGNNYGYTF. The CDR3 DNA follows: TGTGCCAGCGAAACGGGGAATAACTATGGCTACACCTTC. The V call is TRBV6-5, the J call TRBJ1-2; no reliable D call. CDR1 and CDR2 from the germline V gene are MNHEY and SVGAGI. The CDR3 runs 13 residues. V shed 8 bases and J shed 1 base, with 11 bases lying between them.

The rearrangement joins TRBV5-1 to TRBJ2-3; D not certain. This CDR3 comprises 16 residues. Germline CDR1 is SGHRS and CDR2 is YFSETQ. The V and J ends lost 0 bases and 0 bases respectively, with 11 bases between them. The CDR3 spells CASSLGLGMSTDTQYF. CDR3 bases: TGCGCCAGCAGCTTGGGGCTTGGCATGAGCACAGATACGCAGTATTTT.

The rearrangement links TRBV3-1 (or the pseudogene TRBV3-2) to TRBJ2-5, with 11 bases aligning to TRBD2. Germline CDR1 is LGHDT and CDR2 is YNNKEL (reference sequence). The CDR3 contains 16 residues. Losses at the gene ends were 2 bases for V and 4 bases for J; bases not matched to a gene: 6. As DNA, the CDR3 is TGTGCCAGCAGCCAAACCGGACTAGCGGGTTTAGAGACCCAGTACTTC. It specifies CASSQTGLAGLETQYF.

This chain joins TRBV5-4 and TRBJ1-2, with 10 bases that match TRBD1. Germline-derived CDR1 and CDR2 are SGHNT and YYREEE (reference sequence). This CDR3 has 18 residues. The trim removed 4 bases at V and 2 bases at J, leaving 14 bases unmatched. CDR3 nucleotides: TGTGCCAGCAGCCTATCGAGGGACAGGGGTTCTTCAAACTATGGCTACACCTTC. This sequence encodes CASSLSRDRGSSNYGYTF.

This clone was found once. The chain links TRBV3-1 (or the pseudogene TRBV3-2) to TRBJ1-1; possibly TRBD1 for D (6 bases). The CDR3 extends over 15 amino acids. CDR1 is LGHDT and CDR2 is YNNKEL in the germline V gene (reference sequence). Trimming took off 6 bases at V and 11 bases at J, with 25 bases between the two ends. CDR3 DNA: TGTGCCAGCAGGCAGGGCAGAGCAGGGGCGTCGAAGGCTTTCTTT. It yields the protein CASRQGRAGASKAFF.

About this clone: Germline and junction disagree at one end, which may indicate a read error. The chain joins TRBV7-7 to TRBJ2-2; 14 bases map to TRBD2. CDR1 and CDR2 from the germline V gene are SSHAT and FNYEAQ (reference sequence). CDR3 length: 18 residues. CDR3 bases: TGTGCTAGCAGTATGGGACTAGCGGGGGCCGCGAACACCGGGGAGCTGTTTTTT. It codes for CASSMGLAGAANTGELFF. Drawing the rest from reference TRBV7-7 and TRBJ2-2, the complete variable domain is GAGVSQSPRYKVTKRGQDVTLRCDPISSHATLYWYQQALGQGPEFLTYFNYEAQPDKSGLPSDRFSAERPEGSISTLTIQRTEQRDSAMYRCASSMGLAGAANTGELFFGEGSRLTVL.

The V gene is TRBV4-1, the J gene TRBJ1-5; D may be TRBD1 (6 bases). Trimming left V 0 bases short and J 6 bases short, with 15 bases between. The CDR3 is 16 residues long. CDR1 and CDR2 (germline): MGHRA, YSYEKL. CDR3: CASSQDLGGIGQPQHF. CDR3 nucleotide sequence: TGCGCCAGCAGCCAAGATCTAGGGGGAATAGGTCAGCCCCAGCATTTT.

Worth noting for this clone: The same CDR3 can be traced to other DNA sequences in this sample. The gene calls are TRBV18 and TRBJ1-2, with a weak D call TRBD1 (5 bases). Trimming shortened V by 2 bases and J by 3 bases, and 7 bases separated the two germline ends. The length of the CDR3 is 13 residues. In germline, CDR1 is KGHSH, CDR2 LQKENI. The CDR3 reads CASSPSGDYGYTF. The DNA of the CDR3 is TGTGCCAGCTCACCATCGGGGGACTATGGCTACACCTTC.